The clone carrying this T cell receptor (beta chain) was seen once. Its specificity is not known. Treatment of patients with chemo-refractory metastatic non-small-cell lung cancer consisted of focal radiation plus CTLA-4 blockade with ipilimumab. TCRdb keeps only in-frame clones here, not all; method: immunoSEQ multiplex PCR. The profile shows approximately 25,000 clones, about 76% of them singletons. This sample stems from a study of radiotherapy plus CTLA-4 blockade in lung cancer. Study information: Objective responses were observed in around 17% of patients, and disease control was achieved by roughly 31%.

The ends lost 3 bases at V and 3 bases at J; junction bases unmatched: 8. The CDR3 runs 16 residues. CDR1 is ENHRY and CDR2 is SYGVKD in the germline V gene. Study results and limitations: Radiotherapy with ipilimumab was followed by blood expansion of tumor-derived clones. In blood, early T cell clone dynamics reportedly predicted response best, together with interferon-beta.

Here the sequenced sample was peripheral blood, taken from a patient treated with radiotherapy plus ipilimumab. The rearrangement joins TRBV10-3 to TRBJ2-3; 8 bases map to TRBD2. The sequence came from a human donor with non-small cell lung cancer that progressed on radiotherapy plus ipilimumab. CDR3 coding DNA: TGTGCCATCAGTGACCCACCGGGACTAGAGACAGATACGCAGTATTTT. This sequence encodes CAISDPPGLETDTQYF.